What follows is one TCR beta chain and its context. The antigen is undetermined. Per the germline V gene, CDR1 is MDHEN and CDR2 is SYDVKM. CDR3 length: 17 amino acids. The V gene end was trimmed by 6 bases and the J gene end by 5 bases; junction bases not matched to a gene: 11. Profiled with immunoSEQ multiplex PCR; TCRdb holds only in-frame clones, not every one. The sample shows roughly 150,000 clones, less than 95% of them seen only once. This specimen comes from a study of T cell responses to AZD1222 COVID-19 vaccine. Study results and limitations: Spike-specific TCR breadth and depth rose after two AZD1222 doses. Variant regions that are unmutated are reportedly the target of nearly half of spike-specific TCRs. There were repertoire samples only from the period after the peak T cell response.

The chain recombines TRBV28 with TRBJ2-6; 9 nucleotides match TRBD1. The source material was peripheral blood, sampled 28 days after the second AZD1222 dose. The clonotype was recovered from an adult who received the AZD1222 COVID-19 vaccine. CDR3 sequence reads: CASRDGTGNSRANVLTF. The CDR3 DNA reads TGTGCCAGCAGGGACGGGACAGGGAATTCCCGGGCCAACGTCCTGACTTTC.